One sample yielded the 32 T cell receptor beta chains listed below, sequenced in a study of T cells after yellow fever vaccination. TCRdb passed the 5' RACE reads through MiXCR, listing each CDR3 protein once. Among around 330,000 distinct CDR3 sequences listed, roughly 3.5% were seen once. Sequencing was performed on PBMCs, taken on the day of the yellow fever booster vaccination. The receptors come from a man aged 18 to 29 who received the YFV17D yellow fever vaccine.

This clonotype was counted only a few times. The chain employs TRBV29-1 and TRBJ1-5, with 9 bases that match TRBD1. Germline values: CDR1 SQVTM, CDR2 ANQGSEA. The junction had 3 bases not matched to a gene; V was cut back by 0 bases and J by 0 bases. This CDR3 has 16 residues. The CDR3 here is CSVEDRTGDSNQPQHF. In nucleotides, the CDR3 is TGCAGCGTTGAAGACCGGACAGGGGATAGCAATCAGCCCCAGCATTTT.

This clonotype was seen repeatedly, ten times or more. The J gene is TRBJ1-5, the V gene TRBV2, with D possibly being TRBD1 (6 bases). The CDR3 length is 15 residues. The ends were cut back, 0 bases at V and 7 bases at J, with 13 bases in the middle. Germline CDR1 reads SNHLY; CDR2 reads FYNNEI. CDR3 coding DNA: TGTGCCAGCAGTGAAGCTCTGGGGGCATGGCAGCCCCAGCATTTT. Residues: CASSEALGAWQPQHF. The full variable domain, its missing parts supplied by reference TRBV2 and TRBJ1-5, is EPEVTQTPSHQVTQMGQEVILRCVPISNHLYFYWYRQILGQKVEFLVSFYNNEISEKSEIFDDQFSVERPDGSNFTLKIRSTKLEDSAMYFCASSEALGAWQPQHFGDGTRLSIL.

This clonotype was seen many times. The V gene is TRBV5-1, the J gene TRBJ2-7; tentative D call: TRBD1 (6 bases). CDR1 and CDR2 (germline): SGHRS, YFSETQ. The CDR3 contains 14 residues. Between the trimmed V and J ends, which lost 2 bases and 5 bases, there was a span of 14 bases. The chain's CDR3 is CASSFDRPGDEQYF. CDR3 nucleotide sequence: TGCGCCAGCAGCTTCGACAGGCCAGGCGACGAGCAGTACTTC.

This clonotype was detected a few times. CDR3 nucleotides: TGTGCCAGCAGTTTATACGGTGTGAATTCACCCCTCCACTTT. Its translation is CASSLYGVNSPLHF. The gene calls are TRBV12-3 or TRBV12-4 and TRBJ1-6, with unresolved D. The CDR3 runs to 14 residues. V lost 2 bases, J lost 7 bases, and 9 bases lay in between.

This clonotype was counted many times. J is TRBJ1-2 and V is TRBV5-1, with 9 bases that match TRBD1. This CDR3 region has 16 residues. V trimming: 4 bases; J trimming: 5 bases; junction bases outside the gene matches: 12. Germline CDR1 SGHRS, CDR2 YFSETQ. The CDR3 region is CASSPDGTGYLYGYTF. The CDR3 DNA is TGCGCCAGCAGCCCCGACGGGACAGGGTATTTGTATGGCTACACCTTC.

This clonotype has at least ten counts. The V call is TRBV7-6, the J call TRBJ1-5; D gene ambiguous. The V gene lost 3 bases and the J gene lost 1 base, with 16 bases spanning the gap. Germline V gene sequence: CDR1 SGHVS, CDR2 FNYEAQ. This CDR3 is 17 amino acids long. The CDR3 is CASSLETSGSSNQPQHF. The DNA for the CDR3 is TGTGCCAGCAGCTTGGAGACGTCGGGTAGCAGCAATCAGCCCCAGCATTTT.

The rearrangement joins TRBV12-3 or TRBV12-4 to TRBJ2-7; D unclear. Trimming took 6 bases from V and 3 from J, leaving 9 bases between them. CDR3 length equals 12 residues. CDR3 in DNA: TGTGCCAGCAGCTCGGACGGCTACGAGCAGTACTTC. Protein sequence: CASSSDGYEQYF.

At least ten counts were recorded for this clonotype. The V call is TRBV7-2, the J call TRBJ1-6; D remains unclear. CDR3 length: 17 residues. Trimming stripped 4 bases from V and 7 bases from J, with 20 bases between. CDR1 is SGHTA, CDR2 FQGNSA, per germline. The chain's CDR3 is CASSSTPIVRPNSPLHF. CDR3 nucleotides: TGTGCCAGCAGCTCAACCCCCATCGTACGCCCGAATTCACCCCTCCACTTT.

J is TRBJ1-1 and V is TRBV30, with D perhaps matching TRBD1 (5 bases). The germline CDR1 and CDR2 sequences are GTSNPN and SVGIG (reference sequence). The CDR3 sequence is 14 residues long. V gave up 0 bases and J gave up 5 bases, with 13 bases separating them. As DNA, the CDR3 is TGTGCCTGGAGTGTATCGTCAGGGAGGACTGAAGCTTTCTTT. Amino acid sequence: CAWSVSSGRTEAFF. Complete variable domain (other parts from reference TRBV30 and TRBJ1-1): SQTIHQWPATLVQPVGSPLSLECTVEGTSNPNLYWYRQAAGRGLQLLFYSVGIGQISSEVPQNLSASRPQDRQFILSSKKLLLSDSGFYLCAWSVSSGRTEAFFGQGTRLTVV.

This clonotype was picked up many times. The chain joins TRBV27 to TRBJ2-5; D gene uncertain. The CDR3 length is 13 residues. V lost 5 bases and J lost 4, with 11 bases in between. Germline V gene sequence: CDR1 MNHEY, CDR2 SMNVEV (reference sequence). The CDR3 DNA sequence: TGTGCCAGCAGTCTTCGGAATCGAGAGACCCAGTACTTC. Translation: CASSLRNRETQYF.

The sample holds many counts of this clonotype. The rearrangement links TRBV5-1 to TRBJ2-3; maybe TRBD2 (7 bases). Germline lookup yields CDR1 SGHRS and CDR2 YFSETQ. V lost 4 bases and J lost 2, with 11 bases in between. This CDR3 has 14 residues. CDR3 sequence (DNA): TGCGCCAGCAGCACAGGGACTATCACAGATACGCAGTATTTT. Amino acids: CASSTGTITDTQYF.

This clonotype was recorded a few times. This chain uses TRBV4-1 with TRBJ1-2, with D uncertain. CDR3 length: 14 amino acids. Trimming stripped 0 bases from V and 4 bases from J, with 9 bases between. The germline CDR1 and CDR2 sequences are MGHRA and YSYEKL. CDR3 amino acids: CASSQDPGSYGYTF. The DNA of the CDR3 is TGCGCCAGCAGCCAAGATCCCGGTAGCTATGGCTACACCTTC.

This clonotype was picked up many times. The chain carries TRBV12-3 or TRBV12-4 and TRBJ2-3, with D perhaps being TRBD1 or TRBD2 (5 bases each). V lost 3 bases and J lost 6, with 10 bases in between. This CDR3 is built from 13 residues. CDR3 in amino acids: CASSFSGADTQYF. DNA of the CDR3: TGTGCCAGCAGTTTCTCCGGGGCGGATACGCAGTATTTT.

This clonotype was seen many times. The CDR3 here is CASSLARNGELFF. CDR3 DNA: TGTGCCAGCAGCTTGGCACGCAACGGGGAGCTGTTTTTT. The chain recombines TRBV7-8 with TRBJ2-2; D not certain. The CDR3 has 13 residues. Germline CDR1 reads SGHVS; CDR2 reads FQNEAQ. V lost 3 bases and J lost 7, with 9 bases in between.

The gene calls are TRBV15 and TRBJ2-7, with D possibly being TRBD1 (5 bases). Between the trimmed V and J ends, which lost 1 base and 2 bases, there was a span of 12 bases. This CDR3 region has 15 residues. CDR1 LNHNV and CDR2 YYDKDF come from the germline V gene (reference sequence). CDR3 loop: CATSRAKGPTYEQYF. The CDR3 bases are TGTGCCACCAGCAGAGCAAAGGGGCCGACCTACGAGCAGTACTTC.

V usage is TRBV20-1 and J usage is TRBJ1-2, with 9 bases that match TRBD1. CDR3 length equals 15 residues. The junction had 8 bases not matched to a gene; V was cut back by 2 bases and J by 4 bases. Looked up from germline, CDR1 is DFQATT and CDR2 is SNEGSKA (reference sequence). CDR3 DNA: TGCAGTGCTAGATCCCCGGGACAGGGTTTCTATGGCTACACCTTC. The encoded protein is CSARSPGQGFYGYTF.

This chain joins TRBV9 and TRBJ1-6; 10 positions match TRBD1. This CDR3 has 16 amino acids. V shed 3 bases and J 9 bases; nucleotides not matched to a gene: 9. Germline CDR1 reads SGDLS; CDR2 reads YYNGEE. CDR3 region: CASSDRTGGYGSPLHF. The CDR3 DNA follows: TGTGCCAGCAGCGACAGGACAGGGGGGTATGGTTCACCCCTCCACTTT.

A few counts support this clonotype. This chain joins TRBV7-2 and TRBJ1-1, with unresolved D. The germline CDR1 and CDR2 sequences are SGHTA and FQGNSA. This CDR3 spans 13 amino acids. V lost 4 bases, J lost 1 base, and 7 bases lay in between. This CDR3 reads CASSSQSNTEAFF. The CDR3 DNA sequence: TGTGCCAGCAGCTCACAGTCGAACACTGAAGCTTTCTTT.

The rearrangement joins TRBV5-1 to TRBJ2-7; D is perhaps TRBD2 (6 bases). The V end lost 4 bases, the J end lost 1 base, and 15 bases lay between the germline ends. Germline V gene lookup returns CDR1 SGHRS and CDR2 YFSETQ. The CDR3 has 15 residues. DNA of the CDR3: TGCGCCAGCAGCCCCTTCGGGGGAGATTCCTACGAGCAGTACGTC. Its translation is CASSPFGGDSYEQYV.

At least ten counts were recorded for this clonotype. J is TRBJ2-3 and V is TRBV10-2; 9 bases match TRBD2. Germline V lookup: CDR1 WSHSY, CDR2 SAAADI. The trim removed 8 bases at V and 4 bases at J, leaving 1 base unmatched. The CDR3 sequence is 12 residues long. The CDR3 reads CASSSGADTQYF. The CDR3 DNA reads TGCGCCAGCTCTAGCGGGGCAGATACGCAGTATTTT.

This clonotype was observed at least ten times. The gene calls are TRBV5-6 and TRBJ2-7; D assignment may be TRBD1 or TRBD2 (5 bases each). From germline, CDR1 is SGHDT and CDR2 YYEEEE. V dropped 0 bases and J dropped 0 bases, with 13 bases sitting between them. The CDR3 consists of 16 residues. The CDR3 protein is CASSLVFGASSYEQYV. CDR3 sequence (DNA): TGTGCCAGCAGCTTGGTATTCGGGGCTAGCTCCTACGAGCAGTACGTC.

With regard to this clonotype: A read error may be the cause here, since a much bigger clone is one base away. The conserved phenylalanine or tryptophan is not found at the CDR3 terminus, so this likely reflects a read error. This chain uses TRBV4-3 with TRBJ2-1, with a weak D call TRBD1 (6 bases). The CDR3 contains 14 residues. Germline-derived CDR1 and CDR2 are LGHNA and YSLEER. V was pared by 5 bases and J by 5 bases, with 13 bases between. The CDR3 protein is CASSTSQGHNEQFL. The CDR3 nucleotides are TGCGCCAGCAGCACCTCACAGGGACACAATGAGCAGTTCTTG.

This clonotype was seen ten or more times. The gene calls are TRBV7-2 and TRBJ2-4; TRBD2 agrees at 7 bases. Germline V gives CDR1 SGHTA, CDR2 FQGNSA. This CDR3 is built from 14 residues. J lost 5 bases, V lost 0 bases, and 1 base had no gene match. The CDR3 DNA follows: TGTGCCAGCAGCTTAGCGGGGGGGGAAAACATTCAGTACTTC. The encoded protein is CASSLAGGENIQYF.

The chain combines TRBV4-1 with TRBJ2-1; D could derive from TRBD1 or TRBD2 (6 bases each). Germline CDR1 MGHRA, CDR2 YSYEKL. V lost 3 bases and J 0 bases, leaving 12 bases between the germline ends. The CDR3 spans 16 residues. The CDR3 loop reads CASSQRGASSYNEQFF. Here the CDR3 DNA reads TGCGCCAGCAGCCAGAGGGGGGCCAGCTCCTACAATGAGCAGTTCTTC.

This clonotype was seen at least ten times. The chain joins TRBV4-1 to TRBJ1-1; unclear D gene. The CDR3 is 13 residues long. Per the germline V gene, CDR1 is MGHRA and CDR2 is YSYEKL. V dropped 3 bases and J dropped 5 bases, with 10 bases sitting between them. The chain's CDR3 is CASSHRTRTEAFF. The CDR3 region has the DNA TGCGCCAGCAGCCACCGCACCAGGACTGAAGCTTTCTTT.

This clonotype was counted many times. This sequence joins TRBV6-2 or TRBV6-3 and TRBJ1-1, with TRBD1 identical over 8 bases. CDR1 and CDR2 (germline): MNHEY, SVGEGT. V shed 7 bases, J shed 1 base, and the junction held 17 bases outside the gene matches. The length of the CDR3 is 18 residues. CDR3 in DNA: TGTGCCAGCATCAACCCCTTAGTCGGACAGGGTCCGAACACTGAAGCTTTCTTT. This gives the protein CASINPLVGQGPNTEAFF.

This clonotype was seen many times. The chain employs TRBV5-1 and TRBJ2-1, with D maybe TRBD2 (6 bases). CDR1 and CDR2 (germline): SGHRS, YFSETQ. Between the trimmed V and J ends, which lost 4 bases and 6 bases, there was a span of 17 bases. This CDR3 spans 15 amino acids. CDR3 sequence (DNA): TGCGCCAGCAGCGAACTCGGGCTAGCGCTCAATGAGCAGTTCTTC. Amino acids: CASSELGLALNEQFF. The variable domain in full, with the rest retrieved from reference TRBV5-1 and TRBJ2-1, is KAGVTQTPRYLIKTRGQQVTLSCSPISGHRSVSWYQQTPGQGLQFLFEYFSETQRNKGNFPGRFSGRQFSNSRSEMNVSTLELGDSALYLCASSELGLALNEQFFGPGTRLTVL.

The sample holds a few counts of this clonotype. V and J are TRBV5-6 and TRBJ2-2; the match to TRBD1 covers 8 bases. CDR3 size: 16 residues. The germline gives CDR1 SGHDT, CDR2 YYEEEE. The V and J ends lost 2 bases and 5 bases, in that order; junction bases with no gene match: 8. The CDR3 protein is CASSFLGQGWTGELFF. The DNA for the CDR3 is TGTGCCAGCAGCTTCCTAGGACAGGGATGGACCGGGGAGCTGTTTTTT.

The chain joins TRBV4-1 to TRBJ1-1; D is ambiguous. This CDR3 spans 15 amino acids. The germline V gene has CDR1 MGHRA and CDR2 YSYEKL. V gave up 4 bases and J gave up 0 bases, with 12 bases separating them. CDR3 sequence: CASSRTSELNTEAFF. The CDR3 nucleotides read TGCGCCAGCAGCCGTACCTCTGAACTGAACACTGAAGCTTTCTTT.

This clonotype came up a few times. V is TRBV5-1 and J is TRBJ2-5; tentatively, D is TRBD1 (6 bases). Between the trimmed V and J ends, which lost 0 bases and 5 bases, there was a span of 14 bases. This CDR3 is built from 15 residues. Germline V lookup: CDR1 SGHRS, CDR2 YFSETQ. The CDR3 DNA reads as TGCGCCAGCAGCTTGGTTCAGGGGACGGGGGAGACCCAGTACTTC. The encoded protein is CASSLVQGTGETQYF. Using reference TRBV5-1 and TRBJ2-5 for the parts outside the CDR3, the full variable domain is KAGVTQTPRYLIKTRGQQVTLSCSPISGHRSVSWYQQTPGQGLQFLFEYFSETQRNKGNFPGRFSGRQFSNSRSEMNVSTLELGDSALYLCASSLVQGTGETQYFGPGTRLLVL.

This clonotype has a count of ten or more. The rearrangement links TRBV20-1 to TRBJ2-7; 7 bases match TRBD1. CDR1 is DFQATT, CDR2 SNEGSKA, per germline (reference sequence). The CDR3 sequence is 12 residues long. With V trimmed by 6 bases and J by 7 bases, 9 bases remained unmatched. The CDR3 is CSAPGRGNEQYV. In DNA, the CDR3 is TGCAGTGCCCCGGGCAGGGGGAATGAGCAGTACGTC.

The chain employs TRBV7-2 and TRBJ1-2; 10 nucleotides line up with TRBD1. Germline V lookup: CDR1 SGHTA, CDR2 FQGNSA. CDR3 length equals 14 residues. V gave up 4 bases and J gave up 5 bases; unmatched junction bases: 4. The CDR3 spells CASSSRTGGYGYTF. The CDR3 coding sequence is TGTGCCAGCAGCTCACGGACAGGGGGTTATGGCTACACCTTC. The full variable domain, rest sourced from reference TRBV7-2 and TRBJ1-2, is GAGVSQSPSNKVTEKGKDVELRCDPISGHTALYWYRQSLGQGLEFLIYFQGNSAPDKSGLPSDRFSAERTGGSVSTLTIQRTQQEDSAVYLCASSSRTGGYGYTFGSGTRLTVV.